This T cell receptor (beta chain) was recorded in a study of blood T cell repertoires in COVID-19 (TCRdb year 2020). For context, the study as a whole: Samples from collaborators originated in the United States, Italy and Spain and spanned both the acute and convalescent phases of COVID-19. Where available, HLA class I and class II types were taken from metadata supplied by the sample provider and were not determined by assay-based typing. The samples were drawn from two sources: the first 160 participants of the ongoing ImmuneRACE study, and 1,254 subjects contributed by 6 global collaborators. The repertoires were released in a freely available public database meant as a resource for research on the immune response to SARS-CoV-2. Subjects who had been exposed to COVID-19, were actively infected with it, or had recovered from it provided the deeply sampled blood TCRbeta repertoires that made up the dataset. The prospective study material was composed of cDNA or gDNA derived from T cells, B-cell-depleted T cells, or PBMCs. Nearly every sample came with metadata listing a de-identified subject ID, COVID-19 status, age in years and sex.

The immunoSEQ Assay, a bias-controlled multiplex PCR, was used to amplify TCRbeta CDR3 regions from genomic DNA. The study's processing was this. Nucleated cell counts per sample were estimated from amplification of reference gene primers within the assay. To quantify the absolute abundance of each unique TCRbeta CDR3 rearrangement, sequence reads were collapsed and filtered. For each sample, productive Simpson clonality was calculated as the square root of Simpson's diversity index over productive rearrangements. Held by TCRdb, this immuneACCESS table contains in-frame sequences only and omits some clones. Under half of the omission traces to an unresolved V gene where checked; the cause of the rest is unknown. V and J calls and clone size are as listed in that table; D and trimming were resolved from the DNA. The sample profile shows fewer than 250,000 clones; around nine tenths of them were found once. In total, the top ten clones hold 10% to 13% of the sample.

A word on this clone: Its target antigen remains unknown. Qualities for individual bases were not recorded, and no much larger clone is one base off.

Measured from the cysteine to the phenylalanine, the CDR3 is 14 residues long. Only the CDR3 part of the read is kept: 42 bases, read in frame from the first base. The germline ends are 10 bases apart after V is trimmed by 5 bases and J by 0 bases. CDR1 is given as SEHNR and CDR2 as FQNEAQ, both from the germline V gene (reference sequence). What the work shows at the level of the full study, not this receptor alone: How much clinical and demographic metadata was included differed by source and by participant, and the metadata was provided uncurated.

Enrolling through a virtual design, the prospective study's participants ranged in age from about 18 to 89 years and lived across roughly 24 United States geographic areas. To assign participants to cohorts, the prospective study relied on clinical history that participants themselves reported in a screening survey and a study questionnaire. Recovered participants in ImmuneRACE Cohort 3 were defined as having two consecutive negative NP/OP PCR tests, clearance from a healthcare professional, or resolution of symptoms. Each participant in the prospective study had whole blood, serum and a nasopharyngeal or oropharyngeal swab collected by mobile phlebotomists. Additional blood draws and questionnaires over an approximately two-month period could optionally be provided by prospective study participants. Prospective study blood samples were shipped either frozen or at room temperature before DNA extraction.

This sequence was found in a man between 25 and 39 years old who had recovered from COVID-19. The specimen sequenced was PBMCs or T cells enriched from blood (not recorded which). The rearranged segments are TRBV7-9 and TRBJ1-1, with the D gene not confidently named. The DNA is TGTGCCAGCAGCACATTTATGGTGAACACTGAAGCTTTCTTT. It specifies CASSTFMVNTEAFF.